The rows below give T cell receptor beta chains drawn from one sample of a study of T cells in Graves' hyperthyroidism and ophthalmopathy. One entry per CDR3 protein results from TCRdb running MiXCR on the multiplex PCR reads. The data show 500,000 or so distinct CDR3 sequences, roughly a sixth seen once. Sequences were obtained from blood. All receptors derive from a woman in her 30s with Graves' ophthalmopathy. Each CDR3 is given without its conserved first and last residue. The order of the fields is J gene, V gene, CDR3 protein.

j_call: TRBJ1-3; v_call: TRBV12-3/TRBV12-4; cdr3_aa: ATRGHGFSGNTIY
j_call: TRBJ2-3; v_call: TRBV13; cdr3_aa: ASSRGGVGTDTQY
j_call: TRBJ2-3; v_call: TRBV2; cdr3_aa: ASSISTSGPNTDTQY
j_call: TRBJ2-5; v_call: TRBV28; cdr3_aa: ASSPSGGRIRRETQY
j_call: TRBJ2-2; v_call: TRBV6-2/TRBV6-3; cdr3_aa: ASSVDRGDGPGELF
j_call: TRBJ2-1; v_call: TRBV5-1; cdr3_aa: ASSLAGAYHEQF
j_call: TRBJ2-5; v_call: TRBV29-1; cdr3_aa: SVDWGTANKGGGETQY
j_call: TRBJ2-1; v_call: TRBV19; cdr3_aa: ASSKLMDDYNEQF
j_call: TRBJ2-3; v_call: TRBV18; cdr3_aa: ASSPLDRDSTDTQY
j_call: TRBJ2-1; v_call: TRBV28; cdr3_aa: ASSLSSWTSGSNEQF
j_call: TRBJ2-5; v_call: TRBV3-1; cdr3_aa: ASSQAGGGEWETQY
j_call: TRBJ1-1; v_call: TRBV6-2/TRBV6-3; cdr3_aa: ASTLQGFYTEAF
j_call: TRBJ2-7; v_call: TRBV19; cdr3_aa: ASSILGTGGEQY
j_call: TRBJ2-1; v_call: TRBV6-1; cdr3_aa: ASRAGGREQF
j_call: TRBJ1-1; v_call: TRBV19; cdr3_aa: ASSAQGAVQAF
j_call: TRBJ2-2; v_call: TRBV28; cdr3_aa: ASSILRVVRNTGELF
j_call: TRBJ1-1; v_call: TRBV11-2; cdr3_aa: ASSTIRGGITEAF
j_call: TRBJ1-5; v_call: TRBV28; cdr3_aa: ASSNPNQPQH
j_call: TRBJ2-1; v_call: TRBV12-3/TRBV12-4; cdr3_aa: ASSYTPTGRNEQF
j_call: TRBJ2-7; v_call: TRBV28; cdr3_aa: ASSSLAGTARGQY
j_call: TRBJ1-6; v_call: TRBV7-8; cdr3_aa: ASSLGFWTTIYNSPLH
j_call: TRBJ2-7; v_call: TRBV7-2; cdr3_aa: ASAARASGGLEQY
j_call: TRBJ1-3; v_call: TRBV30; cdr3_aa: AWSTPGSWAGNTIY
j_call: TRBJ2-2; v_call: TRBV2; cdr3_aa: AGSRGQNTGELF
j_call: TRBJ2-7; v_call: TRBV10-3; cdr3_aa: AILREGYEQY
j_call: TRBJ2-2; v_call: TRBV13; cdr3_aa: ASSPRTGLGGELF
j_call: TRBJ2-1; v_call: TRBV7-9; cdr3_aa: ASSFADFLAGGPGSYNEQF
j_call: TRBJ2-2; v_call: TRBV12-3/TRBV12-4; cdr3_aa: ASQRQGGAGELF
j_call: TRBJ2-7; v_call: TRBV5-4; cdr3_aa: ASSWDMGNYEQY
j_call: TRBJ2-1; v_call: TRBV2; cdr3_aa: ASSPSYYNEQF
j_call: TRBJ2-5; v_call: TRBV13; cdr3_aa: ASSSLAGVAETQY
j_call: TRBJ2-7; v_call: TRBV27; cdr3_aa: ASSQRQGADEQY
j_call: TRBJ2-1; v_call: TRBV28; cdr3_aa: ASSLSGGAMNEQF
j_call: TRBJ1-2; v_call: TRBV30; cdr3_aa: AWSVGLRDFQNYGYT
j_call: TRBJ2-1; v_call: TRBV5-4; cdr3_aa: ASSFTGGIIRNEQF
j_call: TRBJ1-2; v_call: TRBV29-1; cdr3_aa: STQDGSLYGYT
j_call: TRBJ2-7; v_call: TRBV9; cdr3_aa: ASSPRDRGTDEQY
j_call: TRBJ1-5; v_call: TRBV10-2; cdr3_aa: ASNRLGEAQPQH
j_call: TRBJ1-1; v_call: TRBV4-1; cdr3_aa: ASILGQGHTEAF